This T cell receptor (beta chain) was identified in a study of cytomegalovirus exposure and HLA in healthy donors. Study-level information: Caucasian-associated ancestry cluster membership applied to less than 85% of several hundred genotyped donors.

Study-wide results and caveats: Cytomegalovirus status, reportedly, was diagnosed with high specificity and sensitivity by the classifier. About 87% or about 30% of the time was how often most TCR beta V segments were productive, according to an earlier analysis.

Primers for the PCR totalled 60 Vbeta and 13 Jbeta. Method: immunoSEQ multiplex PCR; TCRdb's copy keeps in-frame clones and lacks some. The sample includes around 180,000 clones, more than 65% seen only once; the top ten take under 0.6%. On this clone itself: Its antigen is not known.

The V and J ends lost 2 bases and 2 bases respectively, with 10 bases between them. The CDR3 length is 14 residues. Germline CDR1 reads WSHSY; CDR2 reads SAAADI. The specimen was PBMCs. The clonotype was recovered from a woman in her forties or fifties in good health and CMV-seronegative. The chain employs TRBV10-2 and TRBJ2-7; a possible D gene is TRBD1 (5 bases). The CDR3 bases are TGCGCCAGCAGTGAGACAGGTTGGACCTACGAGCAGTACTTC. It specifies CASSETGWTYEQYF.